The T cell receptor (beta chain) under discussion was sequenced for a study of blood T cells in healthy people across ages. Study findings and constraints: The diversity estimates, figures obtained from one million T cells, were considered underestimates. Long-lived donors carried more naive CD4+ cells and greater diversity than aged donors.

This clonotype was counted a few times. Its specificity is unknown. Each sample gave at least 6 million isolated PBMCs. Through a sample-barcoded 5' primer and a J-beta primer mix, a second PCR was run for roughly 7 to 12 cycles. Each cDNA molecule was tagged by a template-switch adaptor with 12 random nucleotides. Each CDR3 protein gets one entry after TCRdb re-called the 5' RACE reads with MiXCR. In the table there are more than 1 million distinct CDR3 sequences, roughly 45% of which are singletons. V trimming: 3 bases; J trimming: 2 bases; junction bases outside the gene matches: 15. The CDR3 runs 18 residues. Germline CDR1 reads SGHRS; CDR2 reads YFSETQ.

The specimen sequenced was blood. The chain carries TRBV5-1 and TRBJ2-3; the match to TRBD2 covers 7 bases. This TCR derives from a woman aged 60-75 years in good health. CDR3 bases: TGCGCCAGCAGCTACAGGCCTCGGCGGGAGATCAACACAGATACGCAGTATTTT. Protein: CASSYRPRREINTDTQYF.